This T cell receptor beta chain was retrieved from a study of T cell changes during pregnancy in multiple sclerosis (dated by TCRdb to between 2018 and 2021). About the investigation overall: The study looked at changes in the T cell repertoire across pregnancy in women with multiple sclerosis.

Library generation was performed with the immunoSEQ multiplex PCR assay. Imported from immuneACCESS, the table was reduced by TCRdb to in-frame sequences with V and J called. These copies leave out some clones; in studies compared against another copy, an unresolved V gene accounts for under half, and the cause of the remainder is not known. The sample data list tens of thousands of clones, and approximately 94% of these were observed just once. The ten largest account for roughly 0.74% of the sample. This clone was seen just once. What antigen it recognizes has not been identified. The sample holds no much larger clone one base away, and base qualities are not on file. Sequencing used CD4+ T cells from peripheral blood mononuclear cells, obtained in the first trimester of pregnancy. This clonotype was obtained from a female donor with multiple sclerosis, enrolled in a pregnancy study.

CDR3 loop: CASSSDSNTGELFF. The DNA reads as follows: TGTGCCAGCAGCTCAGACAGCAACACCGGGGAGCTGTTTTTT. This sequence uses TRBV7-9 and TRBJ2-2; a tentative D match to TRBD1 spans 5 bases. For CDR1 and CDR2, the germline V gene (reference sequence) lists SEHNR and FQNEAQ. The CDR3, from cysteine to phenylalanine, totals 14 residues. CDR3 DNA only is kept here, 42 bases in frame from base 1. The V and J ends are trimmed by 4 bases and 2 bases, leaving 8 bases between them.